The 29 T cell receptor beta chains listed next were all sequenced from one sample in a study of shared clonotypes between healthy human individuals. Sequencing was performed with immunoSEQ multiplex PCR; in TCRdb, only in-frame clones are kept and a portion is missing. The table shows roughly 2.4 million clones, with approximately 94% occurring only once. Sequenced input: naive CD4+ T cells sorted from blood. Noted subset: CD45RA+ positively selected. Source of these receptors: a man between 18 and 29 years old in good health.

The chain employs TRBV30 and TRBJ2-5, with TRBD2 identical over 8 bases. V lost 1 base to trimming and J lost 2 bases; unmatched junction nucleotides: 3. Germline CDR1 GTSNPN, CDR2 SVGIG (reference sequence). This CDR3 is 14 amino acids long. CDR3 loop: CAWSALAGQETQYF. For the CDR3, the DNA is TGTGCCTGGAGTGCGCTAGCGGGTCAAGAGACCCAGTACTTC.

This clone was seen just once. The chain employs TRBV7-9 and TRBJ1-3; D ambiguous. Trimming shortened V by 1 base and J by 3 bases, and 7 bases separated the two germline ends. CDR1 and CDR2 from the germline V gene are SEHNR and FQNEAQ (reference sequence). This CDR3 comprises 14 residues. The CDR3 DNA follows: TGTGCCAGCAGCTTAGGCCAGCTTGGAAACACCATATATTTT. Its translation: CASSLGQLGNTIYF.

This sequence joins TRBV16 and TRBJ2-3; D remains unclear. Trimming took off 4 bases at V and 3 bases at J, with 14 bases between the two ends. The CDR3 runs to 15 residues. Germline V gene lookup returns CDR1 KGHSY and CDR2 FQNENV. In DNA, the CDR3 is TGTGCCAGCAGCCCGGTGAGCGTGTTTACAGATACGCAGTATTTT. Protein product: CASSPVSVFTDTQYF.

The rearrangement uses TRBV7-9 and TRBJ2-1; 7 positions agree with TRBD1. Trimming at V came to 4 bases and at J to 9 bases, leaving 18 bases not matched to a gene. CDR1 is SEHNR and CDR2 is FQNEAQ in the germline V gene (reference sequence). The CDR3 runs to 17 residues. The CDR3 bases are TGTGCCAGCAGCTCAGCAGATGGGACAGTACGAAAGAGTGAGCAGTTCTTC. As protein: CASSSADGTVRKSEQFF.

The chain recombines TRBV27 with TRBJ1-5, with TRBD1 matching 7 bases. CDR1 and CDR2 (germline): MNHEY, SMNVEV (reference sequence). V lost 4 bases, J lost 5 bases, and 11 bases stayed unmatched. The CDR3 has 16 amino acids. This CDR3 reads CASSSSSGGAYQPQHF. The CDR3 coding sequence is TGTGCCAGCAGTTCCTCCTCAGGGGGGGCCTATCAGCCCCAGCATTTT.

Details on this clone: Other DNA sequences in the same sample also yield this CDR3. The chain employs TRBV28 and TRBJ2-7; 10 positions match TRBD1. The V segment lost 6 bases and the J segment 3 bases; nucleotides outside the gene matches: 2. CDR1 and CDR2 from the germline V gene are MDHEN and SYDVKM. The CDR3 has 13 amino acids. CDR3 coding DNA: TGTGCCAGCAGCTGGGACAGGGGCTACGAGCAGTACTTC. Its translation: CASSWDRGYEQYF. Supplemented by reference TRBV28 and TRBJ2-7, the full variable domain reads DVKVTQSSRYLVKRTGEKVFLECVQDMDHENMFWYRQDPGLGLRLIYFSYDVKMKEKGDIPEGYSVSREKKERFSLILESASTNQTSMYLCASSWDRGYEQYFGPGTRLTVT.

This chain uses TRBV6-5 with TRBJ1-3; unclear D gene. The CDR3 has 14 residues. The germline V gene has CDR1 MNHEY and CDR2 SVGAGI. V was shortened by 5 bases and J by 8 bases, with 16 bases between the two germline ends. For the CDR3, the DNA is TGTGCCAGCAGTGTTGCGTTCACCTCGGACACCATATATTTT. Protein sequence: CASSVAFTSDTIYF.

The chain uses TRBV15 and TRBJ2-2, with D possibly being TRBD2 (5 bases). V was pared by 1 base and J by 4 bases, with 7 bases between. The CDR3 spans 14 residues. Germline V gene data show CDR1 as LNHNV and CDR2 as YYDKDF (reference sequence). The CDR3 loop is CATSRGEPTGELFF. CDR3 DNA sequence: TGTGCCACCAGCAGAGGGGAGCCCACCGGGGAGCTGTTTTTT.

A remark on this clone: Other DNA sequences within the sample encode an identical CDR3. The chain is built from TRBV5-4 and TRBJ2-7, with D hard to call. This CDR3 is built from 13 residues. Looked up from germline, CDR1 is SGHNT and CDR2 is YYREEE (reference sequence). The V end was cut by 0 bases, the J end by 0 bases, with 4 bases between. CDR3 amino acids: CASSLAGSYEQYF. CDR3 sequence (DNA): TGTGCCAGCAGCTTGGCCGGCTCCTACGAGCAGTACTTC. Supplemented by reference TRBV5-4 and TRBJ2-7, the full variable domain reads ETGVTQSPTHLIKTRGQQVTLRCSSQSGHNTVSWYQQALGQGPQFIFQYYREEENGRGNFPPRFSGLQFPNYSSELNVNALELDDSALYLCASSLAGSYEQYFGPGTRLTVT.

This chain connects TRBV6-5 to TRBJ1-2, with a possible D match to TRBD1 (6 bases). Germline-derived CDR1 and CDR2 are MNHEY and SVGAGI. V was clipped by 4 bases and J by 6 bases, with 15 bases between them. CDR3 size: 14 residues. In DNA form, the CDR3 reads TGTGCCAGCAGTTTTCTTCAACAGGGCCATGGCTACACCTTC. As protein: CASSFLQQGHGYTF.

The chain recombines TRBV11-2 with TRBJ2-3; tentative D call: TRBD2 (6 bases). V was cut by 4 bases and J by 4 bases, with 15 bases left in between. Germline V CDR1 and CDR2: SGHAT, FQNNGV. The CDR3 has 15 amino acids. The CDR3 DNA reads as TGTGCCAGCAGCTCCGGGGCGGGAAAGGCAGATACGCAGTATTTT. This codes for CASSSGAGKADTQYF.

A word on this clone: This CDR3 is also generated by other DNA sequences in the sample. This chain links TRBV18 with TRBJ1-1; D gene ambiguous. V was pared by 6 bases and J by 4 bases, with 12 bases between. This CDR3 region has 13 residues. Looked up from germline, CDR1 is KGHSH and CDR2 is LQKENI. CDR3 protein: CASSPGGSTEAFF. The CDR3 DNA sequence: TGTGCCAGCTCCCCAGGAGGGAGCACTGAAGCTTTCTTT. Combining the CDR3 with reference TRBV18 and TRBJ1-1 gives the whole variable domain NAGVMQNPRHLVRRRGQEARLRCSPMKGHSHVYWYRQLPEEGLKFMVYLQKENIIDESGMPKERFSAEFPKEGPSILRIQQVVRGDSAAYFCASSPGGSTEAFFGQGTRLTVV.

CDR3 nucleotides: TGTGCCAGCAGTGAAGTACAGGGGAATGAGCAGTACTTC. Its protein product is CASSEVQGNEQYF. The chain recombines TRBV2 with TRBJ2-7; 7 bases fit TRBD1. V lost 1 base and J lost 7; bases outside the gene matches: 4. The length of the CDR3 is 13 residues. The germline gives CDR1 SNHLY, CDR2 FYNNEI.

This clone occurred a few times. The V gene is TRBV30, the J gene TRBJ2-2; D might be TRBD1 or TRBD2, each matching 5 bases. The CDR3 covers 15 residues. The V gene's germline CDR1 is GTSNPN and CDR2 SVGIG (reference sequence). V was clipped by 1 base and J by 4 bases, with 13 bases between them. The CDR3 protein is CAWSDRDGGTGELFF. The CDR3 DNA is TGTGCCTGGAGTGACCGGGACGGCGGCACCGGGGAGCTGTTTTTT.

This clone was recorded once. CDR3 sequence: CASSFLTGGTEAFF. The CDR3 DNA is TGTGCCAGCAGTTTTCTGACAGGGGGTACTGAAGCTTTCTTT. This sequence joins TRBV27 and TRBJ1-1; 9 bases match TRBD1. CDR1 and CDR2 from the germline V gene are MNHEY and SMNVEV (reference sequence). The CDR3 runs 14 residues. The V segment lost 3 bases and the J segment 5 bases; nucleotides outside the gene matches: 4.

This clone was seen only a few times. The CDR3 DNA reads as TGTGCCCTTCCTCTCGGGGTATCGGGAAACACCATATATTTT. As protein: CALPLGVSGNTIYF. The chain is built from TRBV7-9 and TRBJ1-3; D ambiguous. The CDR3 is made up of 14 amino acids. With 11 bases removed from V and 4 bases from J, the gap between germline ends came to 18 bases. Germline V gene lookup returns CDR1 SEHNR and CDR2 FQNEAQ (reference sequence).

With respect to this clone: Other DNA sequences from this sample encode an identical CDR3 as well. The chain combines TRBV29-1 with TRBJ2-7; tentative D call: TRBD1 (6 bases). This CDR3 spans 11 amino acids. Trimming left V 2 bases short and J 6 bases short, with 8 bases between. CDR1 SQVTM and CDR2 ANQGSEA come from the germline V gene. The CDR3 coding sequence is TGCAGCGTTGAAAGAGGGGGCGAGCAGTACTTC. It translates to CSVERGGEQYF.

The V call is TRBV7-8, the J call TRBJ2-7; D gene unclear. The V gene lost 2 bases and the J gene lost 6 bases, with 8 bases spanning the gap. The CDR3 spans 12 residues. Germline V CDR1 and CDR2: SGHVS, FQNEAQ. This chain's CDR3 is CASSLTLSEQYF. The CDR3 DNA reads TGTGCCAGCAGCTTAACTTTAAGCGAGCAGTACTTC.

This sequence joins TRBV6-1 and TRBJ2-3; TRBD2 aligns across 15 bases. Per germline, CDR1 MNHNS and CDR2 SASEGT. V was pared by 6 bases and J by 3 bases, with 1 base of the junction left unmatched. CDR3 size: 15 residues. The CDR3 sequence: CASRGLAGGTDTQYF. The CDR3, as DNA: TGTGCCAGCAGGGGACTAGCGGGAGGAACAGATACGCAGTATTTT.

Remarks on this clone: The sample holds other DNA sequences that translate to the same CDR3. The V gene is TRBV28, the J gene TRBJ1-5; D is possibly TRBD1 (5 bases). Germline-derived CDR1 and CDR2 are MDHEN and SYDVKM. Trimming removed 6 bases at V and 0 bases at J, with 12 bases between. The CDR3 has 15 amino acids. The CDR3 DNA follows: TGTGCCAGCAGCTCTACCGGGGGTAGCAATCAGCCCCAGCATTTT. Protein sequence: CASSSTGGSNQPQHF.

The V call is TRBV11-2, the J call TRBJ2-1, with 9 bases fitting TRBD1. Trimming removed 4 bases from V and 7 bases from J; junction bases left unmatched: 11. CDR3 length: 16 amino acids. The germline CDR1 and CDR2 sequences are SGHAT and FQNNGV. CDR3 region: CASSSSDRGLWNEQFF. CDR3 bases: TGTGCCAGCAGCTCATCGGACAGGGGATTGTGGAATGAGCAGTTCTTC. The full variable domain, rest sourced from reference TRBV11-2 and TRBJ2-1, is EAGVAQSPRYKIIEKRQSVAFWCNPISGHATLYWYQQILGQGPKLLIQFQNNGVVDDSQLPKDRFSAERLKGVDSTLKIQPAKLEDSAVYLCASSSSDRGLWNEQFFGPGTRLTVL.

Only one count was recorded for this clone. The chain links TRBV4-3 to TRBJ2-5, with TRBD2 matching over 12 bases. The germline CDR1 and CDR2 sequences are LGHNA and YSLEER. The CDR3 length is 17 residues. With 0 bases clipped from V and 5 bases from J, the junction kept 7 bases outside the gene matches. In nucleotides, the CDR3 is TGCGCCAGCAGCCAAGACTCCCTAGCGGGAGGGCTGGAGACCCAGTACTTC. As protein: CASSQDSLAGGLETQYF.

The rearrangement joins TRBV7-2 to TRBJ2-4; D uncertain. The CDR3 contains 16 residues. The germline V and J ends were trimmed by 1 base and 5 bases, with 15 bases remaining between them. Germline V gene sequence: CDR1 SGHTA, CDR2 FQGNSA. Here the CDR3 reads CASSLGGPVVQNIQYF. The CDR3 DNA follows: TGTGCCAGCAGCTTAGGAGGCCCCGTGGTGCAAAACATTCAGTACTTC.

V and J are TRBV6-1 and TRBJ2-7; possibly TRBD1 for D (6 bases). This CDR3 contains 11 residues. The V and J ends lost 6 bases and 7 bases respectively, with 10 bases between them. CDR1 MNHNS and CDR2 SASEGT come from the germline V gene. DNA of the CDR3: TGTGCCAGCAGCAGGGGTTGGGAGCAGTACTTC. Protein: CASSRGWEQYF.

The chain is built from TRBV7-9 and TRBJ2-7; no clear D gene. In germline, CDR1 is SEHNR, CDR2 FQNEAQ (reference sequence). Deletions cut 5 bases from V and 0 bases from J, with 11 bases between. CDR3 size: 14 residues. CDR3 in DNA: TGTGCCAGCAGCGGAAACACCGTCTCCTACGAGCAGTACTTC. This sequence encodes CASSGNTVSYEQYF.

The J gene is TRBJ2-3, the V gene TRBV5-1, with 11 bases aligning to TRBD2. The CDR3 extends over 18 amino acids. Germline trimming cut 3 bases from V and 0 bases from J; bases unmatched to any gene: 9. CDR1 is SGHRS, CDR2 YFSETQ, per germline. CDR3 region: CASSSRRASGRSTDTQYF. The DNA of the CDR3 is TGCGCCAGCAGCTCCCGGCGGGCTAGCGGGAGGAGCACAGATACGCAGTATTTT. The full variable domain, completed using reference TRBV5-1 and TRBJ2-3, is KAGVTQTPRYLIKTRGQQVTLSCSPISGHRSVSWYQQTPGQGLQFLFEYFSETQRNKGNFPGRFSGRQFSNSRSEMNVSTLELGDSALYLCASSSRRASGRSTDTQYFGPGTRLTVL.

This clone is a singleton in its sample. The gene calls are TRBV5-4 and TRBJ1-1; TRBD1 is a possible D gene (5 bases). This CDR3 contains 13 residues. The V end was cut by 1 base, the J end by 12 bases, with 16 bases between. In germline, CDR1 is SGHNT, CDR2 YYREEE (reference sequence). Here the CDR3 reads CASSLLSTAGSFF. CDR3 in DNA: TGTGCCAGCAGCTTGCTCTCGACGGCAGGGTCTTTCTTT.

The chain joins TRBV2 to TRBJ1-3, with 8 bases matching TRBD1. Trimming removed 3 bases from V and 3 bases from J; junction bases left unmatched: 7. Germline V lookup: CDR1 SNHLY, CDR2 FYNNEI. The CDR3 runs to 16 residues. The CDR3 loop reads CASSEQGTGGGNTIYF. CDR3 coding DNA: TGTGCCAGCAGTGAGCAGGGGACAGGTGGTGGAAACACCATATATTTT.

The chain recombines TRBV6-1 with TRBJ1-2, with D tentatively TRBD1 (6 bases). Between the trimmed V and J ends, which lost 2 bases and 4 bases, there was a span of 11 bases. Germline-derived CDR1 and CDR2 are MNHNS and SASEGT. The CDR3 has 14 amino acids. The CDR3 protein is CASSELGGLYGYTF. CDR3 DNA: TGTGCCAGCAGTGAATTAGGGGGACTCTATGGCTACACCTTC.